The 20 T cell receptor beta chains presented below share a single source sample, sequenced in a study of CXCR3-negative and CXCR3-positive naive CD8 T cells. It was by 5' RACE with UMI labels that the TRB cDNA libraries were prepared. TCRdb re-called the 5' RACE reads and gives one entry per CDR3 protein, without DNA. The ten most abundant clones cover roughly 1.5% of a sample with 46,000 or so distinct CDR3 sequences. The specimen sequenced was naive CXCR3- CD8+ T cells from blood. The subset is: CD45RO-CCR7+CD27+CD95- naive CD8+ T cells lacking CXCR3 (TNR3-). The receptors were sampled from a human donor in good health. Some clones in this sample may be carry-over from other donors' samples.

This rearrangement joins TRBV13 to TRBJ2-7; the TCRdb call, TRBD1, lacks DNA for checking. Germline CDR1 PRHDT, CDR2 FYEKMQ (reference sequence). The CDR3 is made up of 15 amino acids. CDR3 loop: CASSSRTGGPYEQYF. Full variable domain (missing parts from reference TRBV13 and TRBJ2-7): AAGVIQSPRHLIKEKRETATLKCYPIPRHDTVYWYQQGPGQDPQFLISFYEKMQSDKGSIPDRFSAQQFSDYHSELNMSSLELGDSALYFCASSSRTGGPYEQYFGPGTRLTVT.

The chain uses TRBV9 and TRBJ2-1; the D call of TRBD2 rests on TCRdb alone, since no DNA is present to check it. The CDR3 runs to 15 residues. CDR1 SGDLS and CDR2 YYNGEE come from the germline V gene. This chain's CDR3 is CASSGGTLAGGEQFF.

This chain uses TRBV18 with TRBJ2-5. The CDR3 has 15 amino acids. Germline CDR1 and CDR2: KGHSH and LQKENI. The CDR3 loop reads CASSPVASYQETQYF.

V and J are TRBV28 and TRBJ2-1; TCRdb proposes TRBD2, but this gene call is untestable without DNA. Germline CDR1 MDHEN, CDR2 SYDVKM. The CDR3 consists of 13 residues. The CDR3 region is CASSLFRGRGQFF. The full variable domain, rest sourced from reference TRBV28 and TRBJ2-1, is DVKVTQSSRYLVKRTGEKVFLECVQDMDHENMFWYRQDPGLGLRLIYFSYDVKMKEKGDIPEGYSVSREKKERFSLILESASTNQTSMYLCASSLFRGRGQFFGPGTRLTVL.

This rearrangement joins TRBV6-1 to TRBJ1-2; TCRdb picks TRBD1, but there is no DNA to check that call. This CDR3 contains 16 residues. Germline assignment: CDR1 MNHNS and CDR2 SASEGT. CDR3 residues: CASSYSEGMSNYGYTF.

This rearrangement joins TRBV28 to TRBJ2-5; TCRdb reports TRBD1, a call that lacks DNA to check it against. Germline values: CDR1 MDHEN, CDR2 SYDVKM. This CDR3 region has 15 residues. The CDR3 loop reads CASSQGQILGETQYF.

The rearrangement uses TRBV7-2 and TRBJ2-7; TCRdb outputs TRBD1, but without DNA this stays unchecked. The CDR3 consists of 12 residues. Per germline, CDR1 SGHTA and CDR2 FQGNSA. This chain's CDR3 is CASSHDSYEQYF.

The chain links TRBV23-1 to TRBJ2-7; the TCRdb call, TRBD1, lacks DNA for checking. TRBV23-1 is known as an ORF, though its function is uncertain. This CDR3 contains 13 residues. The CDR3 reads CASRGAGQREQYF.

This chain connects TRBV7-3 to TRBJ1-1. The CDR3 extends over 17 amino acids. Germline CDR1 is SGHTA and CDR2 is FQGTGA. The CDR3 reads CASSIGAAGPLNTEAFF.

This CDR3 is CASSAGWSSESQHF. This chain links TRBV9 with TRBJ1-5. This CDR3 is 14 amino acids long. Germline V CDR1 and CDR2: SGDLS, YYNGEE.

This CDR3 is CASSQVRDQLYEQYF. This chain joins TRBV4-1 and TRBJ2-7; TCRdb designates TRBD2, a call that cannot be tested without DNA. This CDR3 has 15 residues. Germline V gene data show CDR1 as MGHRA and CDR2 as YSYEKL.

The V and J genes are TRBV5-5 and TRBJ2-7; the D call from TCRdb, TRBD1, cannot be confirmed without DNA. Germline V CDR1 and CDR2: SGHKS, YYEKEE (reference sequence). This CDR3 has 13 residues. CDR3 sequence: CASSLVLGAEQYF. The full variable domain, in which reference TRBV5-5 and TRBJ2-7 provide the parts outside the CDR3, is DAGVTQSPTHLIKTRGQQVTLRCSPISGHKSVSWYQQVLGQGPQFIFQYYEKEERGRGNFPDRFSARQFPNYSSELNVNALLLGDSALYLCASSLVLGAEQYFGPGTRLTVT.

The J gene is TRBJ2-5, the V gene TRBV29-1; TCRdb returns TRBD2, unconfirmable since there is no DNA. The V gene's germline CDR1 is SQVTM and CDR2 ANQGSEA. CDR3 length: 14 amino acids. This chain's CDR3 is CSAMRGGLEETQYF.

The chain is built from TRBV3-1 and TRBJ2-7. Germline V lookup: CDR1 LGHDT, CDR2 YNNKEL (reference sequence). This CDR3 has 16 amino acids. CDR3 amino acids: CASSQDVFGGLYEQYF.

The rearrangement joins TRBV28 to TRBJ2-1; TCRdb's D call, TRBD1, is unchecked because there is no DNA. The germline CDR1 and CDR2 sequences are MDHEN and SYDVKM. This CDR3 is built from 14 residues. CDR3 sequence: CASSSRQGWNEQFF.

The chain carries TRBV13 and TRBJ2-3; TCRdb calls TRBD2, which cannot be checked without DNA. Germline V gene data show CDR1 as PRHDT and CDR2 as FYEKMQ (reference sequence). CDR3 size: 17 residues. CDR3 protein: CASSPRLAGSSTDTQYF.

The V gene is TRBV4-3, the J gene TRBJ1-1; checking the TCRdb D call of TRBD1 is not possible without DNA. CDR3 length: 16 amino acids. In germline, CDR1 is LGHNA, CDR2 YSLEER. The CDR3 protein is CASSPGGRGESTEAFF.

The chain links TRBV29-1 to TRBJ2-5. Per the germline V gene, CDR1 is SQVTM and CDR2 is ANQGSEA. The CDR3 loop spans 17 amino acids. The CDR3 spells CSVDRAGRQLPQETQYF.

The chain uses TRBV4-3 and TRBJ1-2; TCRdb outputs TRBD1, but without DNA this stays unchecked. Germline V gene lookup returns CDR1 LGHNA and CDR2 YSLEER. The CDR3 has 13 residues. The CDR3 reads CASSPGQSYGYTF.

The genes are TRBV5-1 and TRBJ1-6; the TCRdb D gene call, TRBD1, has no DNA to confirm it. The CDR3 runs to 17 residues. Germline CDR1 reads SGHRS; CDR2 reads YFSETQ. The CDR3 region is CASSLSLPGTANSPLHF.